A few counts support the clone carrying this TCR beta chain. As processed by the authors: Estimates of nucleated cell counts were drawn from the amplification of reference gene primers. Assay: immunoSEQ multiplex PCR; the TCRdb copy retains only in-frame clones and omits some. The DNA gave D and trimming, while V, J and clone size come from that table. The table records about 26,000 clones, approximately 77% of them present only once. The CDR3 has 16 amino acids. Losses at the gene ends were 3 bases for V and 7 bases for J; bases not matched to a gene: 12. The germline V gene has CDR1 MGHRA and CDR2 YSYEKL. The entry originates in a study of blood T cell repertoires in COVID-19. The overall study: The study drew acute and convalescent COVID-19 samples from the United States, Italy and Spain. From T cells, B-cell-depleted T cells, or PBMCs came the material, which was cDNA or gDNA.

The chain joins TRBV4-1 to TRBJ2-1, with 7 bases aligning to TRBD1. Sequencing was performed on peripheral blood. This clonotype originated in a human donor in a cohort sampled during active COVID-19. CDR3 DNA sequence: TGCGCCAGCAGCCAGCAGGACAGGCCTGGGTGGAATGAGCAGTTCTTC. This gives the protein CASSQQDRPGWNEQFF.